The entry that follows covers one T cell receptor (beta chain) sequence. Antigen specificity is unknown. These data are taken from a study of cytomegalovirus exposure and HLA in healthy donors. Whole-study findings and limits: TCR beta sequences numbering 15,000 to 20,000 were associated with HLA alleles at 0.05 false discovery rate in a later analysis. There were three CMV-associated chains whose specificity for CMV antigens was confirmed in vitro. Immune exposure data for these donors was limited to CMV serostatus.

PCR amplification relied on 60 Vbeta primers (plus 13 Jbeta primers). Method: immunoSEQ multiplex PCR; TCRdb's copy keeps in-frame clones and lacks some. The repertoire holds approximately 150,000 clones, with about 76% as singletons. The source of this sequence is a woman in her forties in good health and CMV-seropositive. The material sequenced was PBMCs.

This CDR3 is CSVVGFLRTDTQYF. The CDR3 coding sequence is TGCAGCGTTGTCGGTTTCCTTCGGACAGATACGCAGTATTTT. This chain joins TRBV29-1 and TRBJ2-3; D is unresolved. Per germline, CDR1 SQVTM and CDR2 ANQGSEA. The CDR3 length is 14 residues. The V and J ends lost 4 bases and 3 bases respectively, with 14 bases between them.